The 5 T cell receptor beta chains listed next were all sequenced from one sample in a study of T cell responses to AZD1222 COVID-19 vaccine. Method: immunoSEQ multiplex PCR; TCRdb's copy keeps in-frame clones and lacks some. This sample carries 80,000 to 95,000 clones, approximately 88% of them seen once, and the ten largest clones take around 4.5%. The specimen comprised peripheral blood, sampled on day 0 of MenACWY control vaccination. Receptor source: an adult in good health.

The chain combines TRBV2 with TRBJ2-2, with 9 bases that match TRBD2. V lost 8 bases, J lost 0 bases, and 7 bases stayed unmatched. CDR3 length: 16 residues. From germline, CDR1 is SNHLY and CDR2 FYNNEI. CDR3 DNA: TGTGCCAGCCTAGCTAGCGGGAACGCGAACACCGGGGAGCTGTTTTTT. Its translation is CASLASGNANTGELFF.

CDR3 region: CSASREGQGGNQPQHF. CDR3 nucleotide sequence: TGCAGTGCTAGTCGTGAGGGTCAGGGGGGTAATCAGCCCCAGCATTTT. V gene TRBV20-1 combines with J gene TRBJ1-5, with 7 bases aligning to TRBD1. Germline CDR1 and CDR2: DFQATT and SNEGSKA (reference sequence). The ends lost 3 bases at V and 4 bases at J; junction bases unmatched: 12. The CDR3 sequence is 16 residues long.

As concerns this clone: The same CDR3 is also encoded by other DNA sequences in this sample. The chain uses TRBV28 and TRBJ1-2, with D maybe TRBD1 (6 bases). This CDR3 is 14 amino acids long. V lost 3 bases to trimming and J lost 2 bases, with 10 bases between them. Germline V gene sequence: CDR1 MDHEN, CDR2 SYDVKM. CDR3 bases: TGTGCCAGCAGTTTGGGAGACAGGAACTATGGCTACACCTTC. Translated: CASSLGDRNYGYTF.

This clone was seen a single time. The genes are TRBV5-1 and TRBJ1-4, with 7 bases that match TRBD1. Trimming at V came to 4 bases and at J to 4 bases, leaving 10 bases not matched to a gene. The CDR3 covers 16 residues. CDR1 and CDR2 from the germline V gene are SGHRS and YFSETQ. The CDR3 coding sequence is TGCGCCAGCAGCCTGACCCGGGACAGCCATAATGAAAAACTGTTTTTT. It translates to CASSLTRDSHNEKLFF.

The chain employs TRBV28 and TRBJ1-2; no reliable D call. With 5 bases removed from V and 6 bases from J, the gap between germline ends came to 16 bases. Germline loops: CDR1 MDHEN, CDR2 SYDVKM. This CDR3 has 14 amino acids. The chain's CDR3 is CASSPDFTFDGYTF. The CDR3 region has the DNA TGTGCCAGCAGTCCCGACTTCACGTTCGATGGCTACACCTTC.